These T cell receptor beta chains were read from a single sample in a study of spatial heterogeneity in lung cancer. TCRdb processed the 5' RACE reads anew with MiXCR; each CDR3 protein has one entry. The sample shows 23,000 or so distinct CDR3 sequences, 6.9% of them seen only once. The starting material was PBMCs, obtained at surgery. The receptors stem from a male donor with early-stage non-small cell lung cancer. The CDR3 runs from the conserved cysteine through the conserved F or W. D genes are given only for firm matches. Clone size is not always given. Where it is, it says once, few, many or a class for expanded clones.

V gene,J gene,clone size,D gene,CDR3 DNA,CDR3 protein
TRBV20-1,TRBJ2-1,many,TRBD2,TGCAGTGCTAGAAACTACGGGGGGGGATCCTACAATGAGCAGTTCTTC,CSARNYGGGSYNEQFF
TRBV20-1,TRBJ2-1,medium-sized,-,TGCAGTGCTAGGGACAGACGGCAGTTCTTC,CSARDRRQFF
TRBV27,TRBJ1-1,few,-,TGTGCCAGCAGTTTTTCGGGCGGTGAAGCTTTCTTT,CASSFSGGEAFF
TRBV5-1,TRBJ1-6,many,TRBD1,TGCGCCAGCAGCCCGCGGACAGGAGACAATTCACCCCTCCACTTT,CASSPRTGDNSPLHF
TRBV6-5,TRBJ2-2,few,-,TGTGCCAGCAGTTACTTCCGGGGAGGGGGCACCGGGGAGCTGTTTTTT,CASSYFRGGGTGELFF
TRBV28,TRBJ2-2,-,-,TGTGCCAGCAGTTTAATGGGAGCGGCGGGGACACAAAACACCGGGGAGCTGTTTTTT,CASSLMGAAGTQNTGELFF
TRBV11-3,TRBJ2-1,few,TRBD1,TGTGCCAGCAGCTTACGGACACAGGGGTTTGCCTACAATGAGCAGTTCTTC,CASSLRTQGFAYNEQFF
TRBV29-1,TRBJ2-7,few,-,TGCAGCGTGAGAGACTACGAGCAGTACTTC,CSVRDYEQYF
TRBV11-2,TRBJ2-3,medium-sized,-,TGTGCCAGCAGCTTAGACTGGGGGGGGGCTGATACGCAGTATTTT,CASSLDWGGADTQYF
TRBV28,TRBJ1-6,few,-,TGTGCCAGCAACGGTGGCAGTCTGGACTATATTCTGGCCCTCCACTTT,CASNGGSLDYILALHF
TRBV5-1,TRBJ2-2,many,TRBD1,TGCGCCAGCGTCGGGACAGGGCCCGCTCGTGGCACCGGGGAGCTGTTTTTT,CASVGTGPARGTGELFF
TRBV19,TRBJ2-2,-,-,TGTGCCAGTGGTAAAGGGGGGCCTAACACCGGGGAGCTGTTTTTT,CASGKGGPNTGELFF
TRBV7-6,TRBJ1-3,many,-,TGTGCCAGCAGCTTAAGCACAAGCTCTGGAAACACCATATATTTT,CASSLSTSSGNTIYF
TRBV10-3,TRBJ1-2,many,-,TGTGCCATCAGTGACAGCGACGCCCGTGGCTACACCTTC,CAISDSDARGYTF
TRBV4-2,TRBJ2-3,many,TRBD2,TGTGCCAGCAGCCAATCCGGACTAGCGGGGGTAGATACGCAGTATTTT,CASSQSGLAGVDTQYF
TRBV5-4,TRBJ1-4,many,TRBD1,TGTGCCAGCAGCTTGGCCAACAGGGGTGGAGAAAAACTGTTTTTT,CASSLANRGGEKLFF
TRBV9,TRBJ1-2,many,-,TGTGCCAGCAGCGATGAGGACAGCTTATACTATGGCTACACCTTC,CASSDEDSLYYGYTF
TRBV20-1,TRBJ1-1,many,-,TGCAGTGCTAGAGATCCACAGGGAAACACTGAAGCTTTCTTT,CSARDPQGNTEAFF